This T cell receptor beta chain stems from a study of T cells in Graves' hyperthyroidism and ophthalmopathy (dated by TCRdb to about 2019). Context from the whole study: Peripheral blood samples were taken at initial diagnosis, before any treatment was given. A discovery cohort of about 96 patients, roughly 43 with Graves' ophthalmopathy and 57 with stable Graves' hyperthyroidism, was used to find distinguishing TCR V-J signatures. Prospective prediction of ophthalmopathy was tested in an independent validation cohort consisting of fewer than 20 hyperthyroidism patients and around 17 patients who later progressed to ophthalmopathy. The approximately 90 discovery patients were divided at random into training and test sets in a 7:3 ratio. In addition, the study compared T-cell repertoires in thyroid tissue and in blood from about 6 Graves' hyperthyroidism patients. Once sampling was done, hyperthyroidism patients were given methimazole at a starting dose of 30 mg daily, whereas ophthalmopathy patients were given high-dose intravenous methylprednisolone. According to the paper, TCR Vbeta CDR3 sequencing was carried out on 135 peripheral blood samples, which came from fewer than 50 ophthalmopathy, 75 or so hyperthyroidism and about 17 progressor patients.

This clonotype was seen repeatedly, ten times or more. What antigen it recognizes has not been identified. Base qualities were left out, and no much larger clone turns up one base away. Stable Graves' hyperthyroidism was defined as no progression to ophthalmopathy during 18 months of follow-up. Hyperthyroidism patients were newly diagnosed, with disease duration under 2 months, and aged 18 to 65 years. The study excluded patients with uncontrolled infections, other autoimmune diseases, pregnancy or lactation. Diagnoses were based on clinical symptoms, serum thyroxine and TRAb, thyroid ultrasound and orbital computed tomography. PBMCs were isolated from more than 9 ml of fresh peripheral blood by Ficoll-Paque density gradient centrifugation. Total RNA was extracted using Trizol reagent, and RNA quality was assessed on an Agilent 2100 Bioanalyzer. A distance of 14 bases separates the germline ends of V and J, which lose 6 bases and 5 bases respectively. From its cysteine to its phenylalanine, the CDR3 spans 13 amino acids. This entry keeps only the CDR3 DNA: 39 bases, framed from base 1. The germline V gene (reference sequence) sets CDR1 to DFQATT and CDR2 to SNEGSKA.

The study at large found these results: In validation, the model predicted progression to ophthalmopathy a median of roughly 6.2 months before onset, with about 64% sensitivity and almost 75% specificity. Most expanded thyroid clonotypes (frequency above 0.001) were also found in blood, which suggests that blood repertoires may mirror thyroid immune responses. Sample size was not statistically predetermined, and investigators were not blinded to group allocation. A model built on a 13 V-J signature distinguished ophthalmopathy from stable hyperthyroidism, reaching 87.88% sensitivity and around 82% specificity in cross-validation and 80%/75% in testing.

The TCR beta CDR3 regions were amplified from the RNA transcripts. For the first round of RT-PCR on the TCR CDR3, the HTBI primer set was used together with the Qiagen OneStep RT-PCR kit. Libraries were constructed in a second round of multiplex PCR, after which size selection and purification were performed. Paired-end sequencing of the libraries was performed with 100 bp reads on an Illumina HiSeq2000. Turning to the authors' computational methods: SOAPnuke was used to process the raw data, throwing out any read that contained adapters or uncalled bases, had a mean Phred below 15, or lacked an exact constant-primer or identifier match. COPE v1.2.5 was used to merge the high-quality paired reads, and each unique nucleotide sequence was defined as a clonotype. MiTCR v1.1 was used to align clonotypes to the IMGT TRBV, TRBD and TRBJ reference segments. The analysis included only V-J combinations with a frequency above 0.0001, which together covered roughly 99% of the repertoires. The TCS score was defined as F50 (clonal expansion) divided by E x V (chaos), with BLOSUM62-based TCRdist calculated between CDR3 peptides within each V-J. Welch's t-statistics and random forest reduced roughly 530 V-J features to under 15, which were used in a naive Bayes classifier (R e1071). TCRdb itself trimmed the public reads at Q25 with fastp, ran MiXCR and retained productive beta chains. Each record represents a unique CDR3 protein, reported with the most common genes and DNA among its rows. TCRdb's processing, not the study's, gives the V and J calls here. The sample table holds 250,000 to 300,000 distinct CDR3 sequences, of which roughly 13% were seen once. Of the sample, 7.9% is held by the ten largest clones.

This clonotype was sampled from a woman aged 40 to 49 with Graves' hyperthyroidism. Sequences were obtained from blood. The sequence is built from TRBV20-1 and TRBJ2-1, with an unclear D gene assignment. The CDR3 is CSAGQYFNNEQFF. The nucleotide sequence is given as TGCAGTGCGGGTCAGTATTTCAACAATGAGCAGTTCTTC.